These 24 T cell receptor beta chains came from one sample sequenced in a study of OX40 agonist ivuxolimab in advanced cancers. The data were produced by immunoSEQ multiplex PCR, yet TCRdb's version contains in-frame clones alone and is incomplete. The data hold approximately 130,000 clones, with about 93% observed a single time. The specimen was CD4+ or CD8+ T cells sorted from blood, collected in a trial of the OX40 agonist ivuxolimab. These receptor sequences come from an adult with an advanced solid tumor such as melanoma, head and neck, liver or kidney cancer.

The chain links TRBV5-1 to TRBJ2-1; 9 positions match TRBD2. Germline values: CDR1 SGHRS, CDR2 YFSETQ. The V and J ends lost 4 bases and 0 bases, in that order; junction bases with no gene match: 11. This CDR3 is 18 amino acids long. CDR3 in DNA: TGCGCCAGCAGCCCGACTACTAGCGGGCCAAGCTCCTACAATGAGCAGTTCTTC. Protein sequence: CASSPTTSGPSSYNEQFF.

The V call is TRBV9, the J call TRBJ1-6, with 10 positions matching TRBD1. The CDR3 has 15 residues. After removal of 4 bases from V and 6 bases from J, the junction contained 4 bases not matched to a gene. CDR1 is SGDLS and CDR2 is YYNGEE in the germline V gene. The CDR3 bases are TGTGCCAGCAGCTTCGGGACAGGGGCTAATTCACCCCTCCACTTT. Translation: CASSFGTGANSPLHF.

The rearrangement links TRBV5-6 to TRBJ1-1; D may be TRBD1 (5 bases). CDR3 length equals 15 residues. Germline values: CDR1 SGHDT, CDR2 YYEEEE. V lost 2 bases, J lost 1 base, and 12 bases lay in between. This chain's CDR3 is CASSFLGASNTEAFF. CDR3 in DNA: TGTGCCAGCAGCTTCCTAGGGGCATCGAACACTGAAGCTTTCTTT.

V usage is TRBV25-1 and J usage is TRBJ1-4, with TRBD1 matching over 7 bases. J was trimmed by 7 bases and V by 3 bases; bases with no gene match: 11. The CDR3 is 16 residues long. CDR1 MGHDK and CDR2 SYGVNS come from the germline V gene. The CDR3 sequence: CASSEGRTGFREKLFF. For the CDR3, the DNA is TGTGCCAGCAGTGAGGGCCGGACAGGTTTTCGTGAAAAACTGTTTTTT.

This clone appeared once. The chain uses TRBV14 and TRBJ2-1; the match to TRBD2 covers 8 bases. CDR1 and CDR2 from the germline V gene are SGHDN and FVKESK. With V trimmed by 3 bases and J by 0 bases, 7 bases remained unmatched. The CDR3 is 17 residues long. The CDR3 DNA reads TGTGCCAGCAGCCACCTTCTAGCGGGTAGCTCCTACAATGAGCAGTTCTTC. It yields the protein CASSHLLAGSSYNEQFF.

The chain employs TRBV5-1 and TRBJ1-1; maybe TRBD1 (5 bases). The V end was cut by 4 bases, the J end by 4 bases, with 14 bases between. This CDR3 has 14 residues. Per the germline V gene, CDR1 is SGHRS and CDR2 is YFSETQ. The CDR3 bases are TGCGCCAGCAGCAGGGACCTTGCTAGCACTGAAGCTTTCTTT. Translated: CASSRDLASTEAFF.

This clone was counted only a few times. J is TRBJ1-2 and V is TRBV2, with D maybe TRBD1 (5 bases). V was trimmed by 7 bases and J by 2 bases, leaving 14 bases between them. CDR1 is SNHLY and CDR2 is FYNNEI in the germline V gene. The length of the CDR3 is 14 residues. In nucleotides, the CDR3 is TGTGCCAGCAACAGTGGGGGGGGAAACTATGGCTACACCTTC. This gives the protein CASNSGGGNYGYTF.

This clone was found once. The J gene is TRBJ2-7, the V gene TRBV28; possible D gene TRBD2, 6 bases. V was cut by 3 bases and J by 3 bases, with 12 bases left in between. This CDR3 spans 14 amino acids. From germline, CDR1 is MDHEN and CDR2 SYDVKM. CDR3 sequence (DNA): TGTGCCAGCAGTTTGGGGACTCTAAGCTACGAGCAGTACTTC. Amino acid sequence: CASSLGTLSYEQYF.

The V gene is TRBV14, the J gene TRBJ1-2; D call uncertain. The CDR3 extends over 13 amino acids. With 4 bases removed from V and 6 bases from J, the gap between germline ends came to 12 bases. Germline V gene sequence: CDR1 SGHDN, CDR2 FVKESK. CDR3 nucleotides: TGTGCCAGCAGCCCTAGCGAATTCCATGGCTACACCTTC. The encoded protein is CASSPSEFHGYTF. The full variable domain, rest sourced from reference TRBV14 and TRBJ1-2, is EAGVTQFPSHSVIEKGQTVTLRCDPISGHDNLYWYRRVMGKEIKFLLHFVKESKQDESGMPNNRFLAERTGGTYSTLKVQPAELEDSGVYFCASSPSEFHGYTFGSGTRLTVV.

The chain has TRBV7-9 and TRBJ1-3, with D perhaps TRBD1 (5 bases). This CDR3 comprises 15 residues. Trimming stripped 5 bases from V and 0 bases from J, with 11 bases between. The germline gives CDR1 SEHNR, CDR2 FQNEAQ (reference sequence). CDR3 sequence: CASSDSRVSGNTIYF. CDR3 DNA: TGTGCCAGCAGCGATAGCAGGGTCTCTGGAAACACCATATATTTT.

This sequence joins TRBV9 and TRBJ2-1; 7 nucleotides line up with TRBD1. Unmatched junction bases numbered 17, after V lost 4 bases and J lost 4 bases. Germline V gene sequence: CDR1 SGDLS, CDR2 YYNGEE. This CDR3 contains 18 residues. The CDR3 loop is CASSRRPAGTEDYNEQFF. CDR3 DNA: TGTGCCAGCAGCCGACGCCCCGCCGGGACAGAAGATTACAATGAGCAGTTCTTC.

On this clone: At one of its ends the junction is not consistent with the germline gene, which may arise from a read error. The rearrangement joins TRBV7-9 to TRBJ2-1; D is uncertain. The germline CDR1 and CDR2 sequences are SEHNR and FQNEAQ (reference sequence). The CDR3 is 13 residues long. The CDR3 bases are TGTGCTAGCACCTCCTTGGGGTCGGCTGAGCAGTTCTTC. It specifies CASTSLGSAEQFF. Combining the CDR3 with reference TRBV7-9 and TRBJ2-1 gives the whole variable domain DTGVSQNPRHKITKRGQNVTFRCDPISEHNRLYWYRQTLGQGPEFLTYFQNEAQLEKSRLLSDRFSAERPKGSFSTLEIQRTEQGDSAMYLCASTSLGSAEQFFGPGTRLTVL.

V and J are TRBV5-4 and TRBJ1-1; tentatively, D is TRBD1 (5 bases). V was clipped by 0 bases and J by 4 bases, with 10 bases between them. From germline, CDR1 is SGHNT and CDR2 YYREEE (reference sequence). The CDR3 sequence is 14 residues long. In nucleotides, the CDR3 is TGTGCCAGCAGCTTGGCAGGGAGGGCCACTGAAGCTTTCTTT. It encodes CASSLAGRATEAFF.

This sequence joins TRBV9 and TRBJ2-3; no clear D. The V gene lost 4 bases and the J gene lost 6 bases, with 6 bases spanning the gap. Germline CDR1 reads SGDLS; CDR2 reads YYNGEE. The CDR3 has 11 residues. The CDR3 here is CASSPDDTQYF. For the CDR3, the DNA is TGTGCCAGCAGCCCCGATGATACGCAGTATTTT.

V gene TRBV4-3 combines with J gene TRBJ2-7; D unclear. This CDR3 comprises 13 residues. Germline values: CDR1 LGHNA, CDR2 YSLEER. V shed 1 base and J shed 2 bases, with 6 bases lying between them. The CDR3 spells CASSQAPTYEQYF. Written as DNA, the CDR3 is TGCGCCAGCAGCCAAGCCCCCACCTACGAGCAGTACTTC.

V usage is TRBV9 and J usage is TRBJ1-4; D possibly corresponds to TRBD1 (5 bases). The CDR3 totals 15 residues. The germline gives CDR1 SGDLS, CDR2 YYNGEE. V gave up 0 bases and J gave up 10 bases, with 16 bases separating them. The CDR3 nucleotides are TGTGCCAGCAGCGTAGATCGGGCAGGGTTGGGAAAACTGTTTTTT. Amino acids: CASSVDRAGLGKLFF.

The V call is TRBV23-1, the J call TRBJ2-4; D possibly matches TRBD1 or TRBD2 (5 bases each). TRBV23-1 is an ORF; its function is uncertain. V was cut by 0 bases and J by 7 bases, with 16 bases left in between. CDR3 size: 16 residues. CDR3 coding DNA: TGCGCCAGCAGTCAATCAAGCGGACAACTAGGCAACATTCAGTACTTC. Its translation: CASSQSSGQLGNIQYF.

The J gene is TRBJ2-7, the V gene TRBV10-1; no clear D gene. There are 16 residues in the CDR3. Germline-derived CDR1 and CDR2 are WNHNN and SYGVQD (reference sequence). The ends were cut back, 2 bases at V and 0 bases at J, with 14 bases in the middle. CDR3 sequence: CASSEEKKRGSYEQYF. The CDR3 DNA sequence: TGCGCCAGCAGTGAGGAGAAAAAAAGAGGCTCCTACGAGCAGTACTTC.

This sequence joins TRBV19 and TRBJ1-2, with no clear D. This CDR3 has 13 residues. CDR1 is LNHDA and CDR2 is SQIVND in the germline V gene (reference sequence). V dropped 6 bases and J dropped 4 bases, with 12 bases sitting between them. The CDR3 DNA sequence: TGTGCCAGTAGCCCCGAATTCTTCTATGGCTACACCTTC. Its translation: CASSPEFFYGYTF.

CDR3 loop: CASSQGFLGTNVLTF. CDR3 DNA: TGCGCCAGCAGCCAAGGATTTCTCGGAACCAACGTCCTGACTTTC. V gene TRBV4-3 combines with J gene TRBJ2-6; unclear D gene. The germline V gene has CDR1 LGHNA and CDR2 YSLEER. Trimming removed 1 base at V and 8 bases at J, with 12 bases between. There are 15 residues in the CDR3.

CDR3 sequence (DNA): TGTGCCAGCAGCTTAGTTAGGGGGTCCTTCCAAGAGACCCAGTACTTC. Translating it yields CASSLVRGSFQETQYF. The chain carries TRBV7-2 and TRBJ2-5, with a possible D match to TRBD1 (6 bases). The CDR3 contains 16 residues. CDR1 and CDR2 from the germline V gene are SGHTA and FQGNSA. V lost 1 base, J lost 1 base, and 13 bases lay in between.

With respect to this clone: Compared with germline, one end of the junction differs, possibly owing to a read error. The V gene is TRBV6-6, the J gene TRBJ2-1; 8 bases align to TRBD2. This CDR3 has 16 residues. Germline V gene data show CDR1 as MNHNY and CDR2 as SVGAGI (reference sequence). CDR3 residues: CASRYSGGAAYNEQFF. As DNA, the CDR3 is TGTGCCAGCAGGTACTCCGGGGGGGCTGCCTACAATGAGCAGTTCTTC.

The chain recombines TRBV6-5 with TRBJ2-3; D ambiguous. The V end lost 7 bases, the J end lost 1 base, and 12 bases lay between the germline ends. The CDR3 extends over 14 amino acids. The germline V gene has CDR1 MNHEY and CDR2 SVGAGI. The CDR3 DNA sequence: TGTGCCAGCAACTCGGCGCAACGCACAGATACGCAGTATTTT. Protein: CASNSAQRTDTQYF.

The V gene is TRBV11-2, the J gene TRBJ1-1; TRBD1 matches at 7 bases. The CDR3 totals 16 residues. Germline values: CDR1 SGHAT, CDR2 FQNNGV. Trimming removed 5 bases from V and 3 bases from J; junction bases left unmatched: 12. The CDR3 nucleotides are TGTGCCAGCAGCCCCCAGGGAGGGGGCGCGTACACTGAAGCTTTCTTT. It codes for CASSPQGGGAYTEAFF.